Presented here are 21 T cell receptor beta chains from one specimen sequenced in a study of cytomegalovirus exposure and HLA in healthy donors. It was with 60 Vbeta and 13 Jbeta primers that the PCR ran. Sequencing was performed with immunoSEQ multiplex PCR; in TCRdb, only in-frame clones are kept and a portion is missing. The sample contains approximately 140,000 clones, around 60% of which appear only once. Sequenced input: PBMCs. Receptor source: an older woman in good health and CMV-seropositive.

CDR3 bases: TGTGCCATCAACGCAGGGAATGGGATGAACACTGAAGCTTTCTTT. Translation gives CAINAGNGMNTEAFF. The chain has TRBV10-3 and TRBJ1-1, with a weak D call TRBD1 (5 bases). Trimming cost V 7 bases and J 0 bases, with 15 bases left between them. The CDR3 runs 15 residues. Germline V lookup: CDR1 ENHRY, CDR2 SYGVKD.

The chain recombines TRBV29-1 with TRBJ1-3, with 9 positions matching TRBD1. CDR3 length: 14 residues. The germline gives CDR1 SQVTM, CDR2 ANQGSEA. V was clipped by 7 bases and J by 0 bases; unmatched bases: 4. CDR3 DNA sequence: TGCAGCGCGGACAGGGGCTCCTCTGGAAACACCATATATTTT. Encoded protein: CSADRGSSGNTIYF.

This clone was counted between two and nine times. The chain uses TRBV6-5 and TRBJ1-3, with 7 nucleotides matching TRBD1. The V segment lost 5 bases and the J segment 9 bases; nucleotides outside the gene matches: 10. The CDR3 contains 14 residues. Germline V lookup: CDR1 MNHEY, CDR2 SVGAGI. CDR3 in DNA: TGTGCCAGCAGTCAAAGGATACAGGGGCCCACCATATATTTT. It codes for CASSQRIQGPTIYF.

This clone has more than one count but fewer than ten. The chain has TRBV28 and TRBJ2-5; unclear D gene. Germline CDR1 is MDHEN and CDR2 is SYDVKM. Trimming took off 2 bases at V and 4 bases at J, with 5 bases between the two ends. The CDR3 extends over 12 amino acids. In DNA form, the CDR3 reads TGTGCCAGCAGTTTAGGGCCAGAGACCCAGTACTTC. The encoded protein is CASSLGPETQYF. The complete variable domain, with remaining parts taken from reference TRBV28 and TRBJ2-5, reads DVKVTQSSRYLVKRTGEKVFLECVQDMDHENMFWYRQDPGLGLRLIYFSYDVKMKEKGDIPEGYSVSREKKERFSLILESASTNQTSMYLCASSLGPETQYFGPGTRLLVL.

The genes are TRBV9 and TRBJ2-7; 13 nucleotides align to TRBD2. The germline gives CDR1 SGDLS, CDR2 YYNGEE. CDR3 length: 14 residues. The ends lost 3 bases at V and 5 bases at J; junction bases unmatched: 2. CDR3 in DNA: TGTGCCAGCAGCGCCGGGACTAGCGGGGACGAGCAGTACTTC. It encodes CASSAGTSGDEQYF.

This rearrangement joins TRBV6-5 to TRBJ1-2, with TRBD1 identical over 7 bases. V lost 6 bases, J lost 7 bases, and 8 bases stayed unmatched. This CDR3 is built from 13 residues. Germline loops: CDR1 MNHEY, CDR2 SVGAGI. CDR3 in amino acids: CASSKDRTAGYTF. The CDR3 DNA reads TGTGCCAGCAGCAAGGACAGGACGGCTGGCTACACCTTC.

CDR3 region: CASSFGRAYEQYF. The CDR3 bases are TGTGCCAGCAGCTTTGGGAGGGCCTACGAGCAGTACTTC. The rearrangement joins TRBV7-2 to TRBJ2-7; TRBD2 aligns across 7 bases. Germline CDR1 SGHTA, CDR2 FQGNSA. This CDR3 region has 13 residues. The V segment lost 3 bases and the J segment 2 bases; nucleotides outside the gene matches: 1.

The genes are TRBV29-1 and TRBJ2-5; 8 bases line up with TRBD1. The V gene end was trimmed by 5 bases and the J gene end by 1 base; junction bases not matched to a gene: 6. From germline, CDR1 is SQVTM and CDR2 ANQGSEA. The CDR3 has 14 residues. CDR3 amino acids: CSVHRGSLQETQYF. For the CDR3, the DNA is TGCAGCGTTCACAGGGGGTCCCTCCAAGAGACCCAGTACTTC.

This clone was seen only a few times. V and J are TRBV9 and TRBJ2-3, with a possible D match to TRBD1 (5 bases). The germline V gene has CDR1 SGDLS and CDR2 YYNGEE. This CDR3 spans 15 amino acids. The V and J ends lost 0 bases and 5 bases respectively, with 13 bases between them. CDR3 amino acids: CASSVEGLRVDTQYF. CDR3 bases: TGTGCCAGCAGCGTAGAGGGGCTTCGGGTAGATACGCAGTATTTT.

The chain carries TRBV18 and TRBJ1-2; weak D call: TRBD1 (5 bases). Germline CDR1 and CDR2: KGHSH and LQKENI. This CDR3 comprises 14 residues. Trimming took off 5 bases at V and 3 bases at J, with 13 bases between the two ends. For the CDR3, the DNA is TGTGCCAGCTCATTCCAGGGTGTCGACTATGGCTACACCTTC. Its translation is CASSFQGVDYGYTF.

This chain uses TRBV5-4 with TRBJ1-2, with 8 positions matching TRBD1. V was pared by 4 bases and J by 4 bases, with 6 bases of the junction left unmatched. CDR1 and CDR2 (germline): SGHNT, YYREEE (reference sequence). The CDR3 totals 14 residues. The CDR3 loop is CASSTRTGSYGYTF. The CDR3 nucleotides read TGTGCCAGCAGCACTAGGACAGGGAGCTATGGCTACACCTTC.

The chain couples TRBV18 to TRBJ2-5; a possible D gene is TRBD2 (6 bases). Germline-derived CDR1 and CDR2 are KGHSH and LQKENI. Trimming left V 0 bases short and J 4 bases short, with 12 bases between. The CDR3 has 15 residues. The CDR3 sequence is CASSPPGSQGETQYF. Here the CDR3 DNA reads TGTGCCAGCTCACCACCCGGGAGCCAGGGAGAGACCCAGTACTTC. The full variable domain, its missing parts supplied by reference TRBV18 and TRBJ2-5, is NAGVMQNPRHLVRRRGQEARLRCSPMKGHSHVYWYRQLPEEGLKFMVYLQKENIIDESGMPKERFSAEFPKEGPSILRIQQVVRGDSAAYFCASSPPGSQGETQYFGPGTRLLVL.

Details on this clone: Other DNA sequences in this specimen translate into the identical CDR3. The genes are TRBV5-1 and TRBJ2-1, with 12 bases aligning to TRBD2. In germline, CDR1 is SGHRS, CDR2 YFSETQ. The CDR3 consists of 14 residues. J gave up 5 bases and V 4 bases, and 1 base lay outside the gene matches. In nucleotides, the CDR3 is TGCGCCAGCAGCAGGACTAGCGGGGACAATGAGCAGTTCTTC. Its translation is CASSRTSGDNEQFF. Full variable domain (remainder filled in from reference TRBV5-1 and TRBJ2-1): KAGVTQTPRYLIKTRGQQVTLSCSPISGHRSVSWYQQTPGQGLQFLFEYFSETQRNKGNFPGRFSGRQFSNSRSEMNVSTLELGDSALYLCASSRTSGDNEQFFGPGTRLTVL.

The rearrangement joins TRBV6-4 to TRBJ1-3; unclear D gene. This CDR3 is 15 amino acids long. Germline-derived CDR1 and CDR2 are MRHNA and SNTAGT. The V end was cut by 7 bases, the J end by 0 bases, with 13 bases between. This chain's CDR3 is CASIPRDSSGNTIYF. The DNA of the CDR3 is TGTGCCAGCATTCCGCGGGATTCCTCTGGAAACACCATATATTTT.

This sequence joins TRBV6-5 and TRBJ1-2, with 9 positions matching TRBD1. Germline CDR1 MNHEY, CDR2 SVGAGI. The CDR3 sequence is 14 residues long. V dropped 7 bases and J dropped 4; count of bases not matched to a gene: 7. The CDR3 reads CASTNRGQVYGYTF. Here the CDR3 DNA reads TGTGCCAGCACCAACAGGGGGCAGGTCTATGGCTACACCTTC.

V is TRBV7-8 and J is TRBJ1-1, with a weak D call TRBD1 (6 bases). Trimming pared 6 bases from V and 6 bases from J, leaving 20 bases between. Germline loops: CDR1 SGHVS, CDR2 FQNEAQ. The CDR3 covers 15 residues. CDR3 sequence reads: CASSYEQGRGSEAFF. The CDR3 coding sequence is TGTGCCAGCAGTTATGAACAGGGAAGAGGGTCTGAAGCTTTCTTT.

This clone was counted between two and nine times. The chain combines TRBV11-2 with TRBJ2-3, with 8 bases that match TRBD2. CDR1 and CDR2 from the germline V gene are SGHAT and FQNNGV. The CDR3 is made up of 15 amino acids. J gave up 4 bases and V 2 bases, and 5 bases lay outside the gene matches. The CDR3, as DNA: TGTGCCAGCAGCTTATCCCCCGGGAGGGCAGATACGCAGTATTTT. Its translation is CASSLSPGRADTQYF.

In its sample, this clone was seen a few times. The chain uses TRBV7-3 and TRBJ2-6; D not resolved. The CDR3 is 15 residues long. Trimming removed 1 base from V and 1 base from J, with 5 bases in between. Germline V gene sequence: CDR1 SGHTA, CDR2 FQGTGA. The CDR3 here is CASSLRGSGANVLTF. Written as DNA, the CDR3 is TGTGCCAGCAGCTTAAGAGGTTCTGGGGCCAACGTCCTGACTTTC.

The chain joins TRBV30 to TRBJ1-3; D call uncertain. The CDR3 is 13 residues long. Germline V gives CDR1 GTSNPN, CDR2 SVGIG (reference sequence). The V and J ends lost 4 bases and 0 bases respectively, with 7 bases between them. CDR3 DNA sequence: TGTGCCTGGAACCGGGACTCTGGAAACACCATATATTTT. It encodes CAWNRDSGNTIYF.

This rearrangement joins TRBV4-2 to TRBJ2-1; TRBD2 matches 9 bases. Germline V lookup: CDR1 LGHNA, CDR2 YNFKEQ. J lost 9 bases, V lost 0 bases, and 24 bases had no gene match. The CDR3 consists of 21 residues. CDR3 loop: CASSQDYLAGNTVGLTGEQFF. The CDR3 bases are TGTGCCAGCAGCCAAGATTATCTAGCGGGAAATACAGTGGGCCTTACGGGTGAGCAGTTCTTC.

There are a few counts of this clone. This rearrangement joins TRBV9 to TRBJ2-3, with 11 bases matching TRBD2. V lost 4 bases, J lost 0 bases, and 10 bases stayed unmatched. Looked up from germline, CDR1 is SGDLS and CDR2 is YYNGEE. The CDR3 has 18 amino acids. The CDR3 region has the DNA TGTGCCAGCAGCCCCCGACTAGCGGGACGGGGGAGCACAGATACGCAGTATTTT. Translating it yields CASSPRLAGRGSTDTQYF.